Presented here are 32 T cell receptor beta chains from one specimen sequenced in a study of cytomegalovirus exposure and HLA in healthy donors. This PCR relied on a set of 60 Vbeta primers and 13 Jbeta primers. Profiled with immunoSEQ multiplex PCR; TCRdb holds only in-frame clones, not every one. The sample contains roughly 170,000 clones, more than 65% of which appear only once. Sequenced: PBMCs. These TCRs come from a girl under 10 years old in good health and CMV-seropositive.

The chain has TRBV2 and TRBJ1-1; TRBD1 matches 8 bases. The CDR3 loop spans 13 amino acids. Germline CDR1 and CDR2: SNHLY and FYNNEI. V lost 7 bases, J lost 4 bases, and 5 bases stayed unmatched. CDR3 protein: CASNRQGSTEAFF. CDR3 DNA sequence: TGTGCCAGCAACCGACAGGGGTCCACTGAAGCTTTCTTT.

V gene TRBV11-3 combines with J gene TRBJ2-7; 11 positions agree with TRBD2. Germline V gene sequence: CDR1 SGHNT, CDR2 YENEEA. The junction had 8 bases not matched to a gene; V was cut back by 4 bases and J by 3 bases. This CDR3 is built from 16 residues. In DNA form, the CDR3 reads TGTGCCAGCAGCTCCCAGACTAGCGGGACGTTCTACGAGCAGTACTTC. It encodes CASSSQTSGTFYEQYF.

The V gene is TRBV6-5, the J gene TRBJ2-5; D remains ambiguous. This CDR3 is built from 14 residues. From germline, CDR1 is MNHEY and CDR2 SVGAGI. Trimming pared 4 bases from V and 2 bases from J, leaving 11 bases between. The CDR3 DNA reads as TGTGCCAGCAGTTCCCCGTGGAGTCAAGAGACCCAGTACTTC. Its translation is CASSSPWSQETQYF.

This clone showed up just a few times. The chain links TRBV6-6 to TRBJ1-2, with 8 bases identical to TRBD1. J lost 14 bases, V lost 0 bases, and 8 bases had no gene match. The CDR3 has 13 residues. The germline CDR1 and CDR2 sequences are MNHNY and SVGAGI (reference sequence). Written as DNA, the CDR3 is TGTGCCAGCAGTTACTCAGCGGACAGGGTTGGGACCTTC. It yields the protein CASSYSADRVGTF.

The chain employs TRBV30 and TRBJ1-4; TRBD1 matches 7 bases. In germline, CDR1 is GTSNPN, CDR2 SVGIG (reference sequence). The CDR3 extends over 16 amino acids. The trim removed 3 bases at V and 4 bases at J, leaving 11 bases unmatched. CDR3 sequence (DNA): TGTGCCTGGAGACCCGAAGGACAGGTGGTTAATGAAAAACTGTTTTTT. Translating gives CAWRPEGQVVNEKLFF.

This chain links TRBV29-1 with TRBJ1-4; the match to TRBD1 covers 7 bases. The CDR3 is 12 amino acids. From germline, CDR1 is SQVTM and CDR2 ANQGSEA. The V segment lost 4 bases and the J segment 7 bases; nucleotides outside the gene matches: 3. The CDR3: CSVAPGGEKLFF. As DNA, the CDR3 is TGCAGCGTTGCCCCAGGGGGTGAAAAACTGTTTTTT.

The chain carries TRBV27 and TRBJ2-3; 12 positions match TRBD1. V shed 2 bases and J 2 bases; nucleotides not matched to a gene: 5. From germline, CDR1 is MNHEY and CDR2 SMNVEV (reference sequence). The CDR3 runs 17 residues. CDR3 nucleotide sequence: TGTGCCAGCAGTTTAACCCCGGGACAGGGGGCCACAGATACGCAGTATTTT. It translates to CASSLTPGQGATDTQYF.

This clone has only a few counts. The chain joins TRBV6-5 to TRBJ2-7, with 8 bases that match TRBD2. The CDR3 spans 16 residues. V dropped 4 bases and J dropped 3; count of bases not matched to a gene: 11. Germline CDR1 and CDR2: MNHEY and SVGAGI. The CDR3 region has the DNA TGTGCCAGCAGTTCGCCGGTTAGCGGGGTTAACTACGAGCAGTACTTC. As protein: CASSSPVSGVNYEQYF.

This sequence joins TRBV7-2 and TRBJ2-7, with a possible D match to TRBD2 (6 bases). Germline CDR1 SGHTA, CDR2 FQGNSA. The V gene lost 5 bases and the J gene lost 2 bases, with 13 bases spanning the gap. This CDR3 region has 14 residues. The CDR3 protein is CASSGTPGAYEQYF. In nucleotides, the CDR3 is TGTGCCAGCAGCGGGACTCCTGGGGCCTACGAGCAGTACTTC.

The rearrangement links TRBV5-1 to TRBJ2-3; 11 bases map to TRBD2. The CDR3 spans 16 residues. Germline CDR1 and CDR2: SGHRS and YFSETQ. V lost 1 base and J lost 3; bases outside the gene matches: 4. CDR3 DNA: TGCGCCAGCAGCTTGCGACTAGCGGGACGTACAGATACGCAGTATTTT. Its translation: CASSLRLAGRTDTQYF.

This clone came up a few times. The rearrangement links TRBV6-5 to TRBJ1-5, with TRBD1 identical over 8 bases. The CDR3 extends over 15 amino acids. The V gene end was trimmed by 2 bases and the J gene end by 5 bases; junction bases not matched to a gene: 5. In germline, CDR1 is MNHEY, CDR2 SVGAGI. CDR3 DNA sequence: TGTGCCAGCAGTTACGGCGTGACAGGGGATCAGCCCCAGCATTTT. This sequence encodes CASSYGVTGDQPQHF.

This chain joins TRBV6-1 and TRBJ2-3; tentative D call: TRBD2 (6 bases). This CDR3 spans 15 amino acids. The V end lost 0 bases, the J end lost 8 bases, and 15 bases lay between the germline ends. In germline, CDR1 is MNHNS, CDR2 SASEGT. CDR3 protein: CASSEAAPRGGTQYF. The CDR3 DNA is TGTGCCAGCAGTGAAGCGGCGCCGCGGGGAGGTACGCAGTATTTT.

The rearrangement uses TRBV19 and TRBJ2-5; 10 nucleotides line up with TRBD1. The DNA matches TRBJ2-7 better at its end, which makes the J call doubtful. CDR3 size: 14 residues. Germline CDR1 LNHDA, CDR2 SQIVND (reference sequence). This CDR3 reads CASSIRDRGFEQYF. CDR3 in DNA: TGTGCCAGTAGTATCCGGGACAGGGGTTTCGAGCAGTACTTC.

On this clone: It is unclear where the CDR3 begins or ends on the DNA, so no DNA is shown, and the CDR3 is as TCRdb lists it. This chain uses TRBV21-1 with TRBJ1-5; the table's D call, TRBD1, has no DNA check behind it. TRBV21-1 is listed as a pseudogene. The CDR3 adds up to 22 amino acids, both ends counted. The chain's CDR3 is CASNWAYGTGGFRPNSNQPQHF.

This rearrangement joins TRBV2 to TRBJ1-1, with a weak D call TRBD1 (5 bases). Germline V gene lookup returns CDR1 SNHLY and CDR2 FYNNEI. With 8 bases removed from V and 4 bases from J, the gap between germline ends came to 17 bases. The CDR3 loop spans 14 amino acids. CDR3 residues: CASFLYGGSTEAFF. DNA of the CDR3: TGTGCCAGCTTCTTATACGGGGGGAGCACTGAAGCTTTCTTT.

This rearrangement joins TRBV11-3 to TRBJ1-1, with 8 positions matching TRBD1. V lost 0 bases to trimming and J lost 1 base; unmatched junction nucleotides: 10. Germline V gives CDR1 SGHNT, CDR2 YENEEA. The CDR3 is 18 residues long. CDR3 DNA: TGTGCCAGCAGCTTAGAGGGGCAGGGGGCCCCTAAGAACACTGAAGCTTTCTTT. It is translated as CASSLEGQGAPKNTEAFF.

The DNA for the CDR3 is TGTGCCAGCAGCCCATACGACAGGGGCAATCAGCCCCAGCATTTT. Translation gives CASSPYDRGNQPQHF. The chain links TRBV7-2 to TRBJ1-5; 7 bases map to TRBD1. The CDR3 is 15 residues long. The ends lost 5 bases at V and 2 bases at J; junction bases unmatched: 6. Germline CDR1 SGHTA, CDR2 FQGNSA.

In the case of this clone: Compared with germline, one end of the junction differs, possibly owing to a read error. The chain joins TRBV23-1 to TRBJ2-7; D might be TRBD2 (5 bases). TRBV23-1 is an open reading frame whose function is uncertain. The CDR3 consists of 10 residues. CDR3 DNA: TGCGCCAGCAGTCAATTTGGGGAGCCCTTC. Its translation is CASSQFGEPF.

DNA of the CDR3: TGTGCCAGCTCGGTGACAGCACCCAATGAGCAGTTCTTC. It encodes CASSVTAPNEQFF. The rearrangement links TRBV28 to TRBJ2-1, with D tentatively TRBD1 (5 bases). Trimming left V 8 bases short and J 6 bases short, with 14 bases between. The CDR3 is made up of 13 amino acids. Germline V gives CDR1 MDHEN, CDR2 SYDVKM.

The chain recombines TRBV11-2 with TRBJ1-5, with TRBD1 as a possible D gene (6 bases). The CDR3 is 14 amino acids. Trimming removed 3 bases at V and 4 bases at J, with 10 bases between. CDR1 and CDR2 (germline): SGHAT, FQNNGV. The CDR3: CASSFDRSNQPQHF. CDR3 in DNA: TGTGCCAGCAGCTTTGACAGGTCGAATCAGCCCCAGCATTTT.

J is TRBJ1-1 and V is TRBV11-2; D not certain. The V gene's germline CDR1 is SGHAT and CDR2 FQNNGV. The CDR3 contains 16 residues. Trimming shortened V by 1 base and J by 2 bases, and 14 bases separated the two germline ends. This chain's CDR3 is CASSLGRGLGNTEAFF. The CDR3 DNA is TGTGCCAGCAGCTTAGGACGGGGTCTAGGCAACACTGAAGCTTTCTTT.

The rearrangement uses TRBV19 and TRBJ2-7; 8 bases are a match to TRBD2. Germline-derived CDR1 and CDR2 are LNHDA and SQIVND (reference sequence). Unmatched junction bases numbered 7, after V lost 3 bases and J lost 0 bases. The CDR3 covers 16 residues. The CDR3: CASSILTSGTSYEQYF. CDR3 bases: TGTGCCAGTAGTATTTTAACTAGCGGTACCTCCTACGAGCAGTACTTC.

This clone was found once. V is TRBV6-5 and J is TRBJ1-5; 8 nucleotides line up with TRBD1. The CDR3 loop spans 14 amino acids. V was pared by 6 bases and J by 5 bases, with 6 bases of the junction left unmatched. The germline gives CDR1 MNHEY, CDR2 SVGAGI. The CDR3 bases are TGTGCCAGCAGCCCTGACAGGGGCTATCAGCCCCAGCATTTT. Its translation: CASSPDRGYQPQHF.

The CDR3 loop reads CASSLRTGVNEKLFF. The CDR3 DNA sequence: TGCGCCAGCAGCCTCCGGACAGGCGTGAATGAAAAACTGTTTTTT. The J gene is TRBJ1-4, the V gene TRBV5-1; TRBD1 agrees at 7 bases. The CDR3 is 15 amino acids. The V gene end was trimmed by 4 bases and the J gene end by 5 bases; junction bases not matched to a gene: 8. Germline loops: CDR1 SGHRS, CDR2 YFSETQ.

This clone appeared a few times. V is TRBV6-5 and J is TRBJ2-2; no reliable D call. The CDR3 length is 15 residues. Germline V lookup: CDR1 MNHEY, CDR2 SVGAGI. Trimming took off 4 bases at V and 0 bases at J, with 9 bases between the two ends. CDR3 sequence: CASSFRSTNTGELFF. The CDR3 DNA is TGTGCCAGCAGTTTCCGTAGCACGAACACCGGGGAGCTGTTTTTT.

This clone showed up just a few times. The V gene is TRBV5-4, the J gene TRBJ2-1; a possible D gene is TRBD2 (6 bases). V was trimmed by 1 base and J by 5 bases, leaving 13 bases between them. The CDR3 is 15 residues long. The germline V gene has CDR1 SGHNT and CDR2 YYREEE (reference sequence). Here the CDR3 DNA reads TGTGCCAGCAGCTTGTTCGCTAGCGTCAACAATGAGCAGTTCTTC. It translates to CASSLFASVNNEQFF.

CDR3 residues: CASSPQREAGELFF. The DNA for the CDR3 is TGTGCCAGCAGCCCACAGCGGGAGGCCGGGGAGCTGTTTTTT. This chain links TRBV7-9 with TRBJ2-2; 9 nucleotides align to TRBD2. The CDR3 contains 14 residues. In germline, CDR1 is SEHNR, CDR2 FQNEAQ (reference sequence). Germline trimming cut 5 bases from V and 6 bases from J; bases unmatched to any gene: 4.

The chain has TRBV6-5 and TRBJ1-5; D is possibly TRBD1 (5 bases). This CDR3 has 14 residues. Germline V gene lookup returns CDR1 MNHEY and CDR2 SVGAGI. V was shortened by 0 bases and J by 4 bases, with 7 bases between the two germline ends. The CDR3 loop is CASSYSGGNQPQHF. The DNA of the CDR3 is TGTGCCAGCAGTTACTCTGGGGGGAATCAGCCCCAGCATTTT.

The V and J genes are TRBV29-1 and TRBJ2-3, with 11 bases that match TRBD1. The germline V gene has CDR1 SQVTM and CDR2 ANQGSEA. The CDR3 runs to 14 residues. The ends lost 6 bases at V and 5 bases at J; junction bases unmatched: 7. The CDR3 nucleotides are TGCAGCGTCGCCCCGGGACAGGGGGGAGATACGCAGTATTTT. Its translation is CSVAPGQGGDTQYF.

The V and J genes are TRBV27 and TRBJ2-1; the D is unclear. There are 14 residues in the CDR3. Germline CDR1 MNHEY, CDR2 SMNVEV (reference sequence). V lost 2 bases and J 5 bases, leaving 10 bases between the germline ends. Here the CDR3 DNA reads TGTGCCAGCAGTTTAGCGGTTGATAACAATGAGCAGTTCTTC. As protein: CASSLAVDNNEQFF.

Concerning this clone itself: The junction differs from germline at one of its ends, possibly a read error. V is TRBV7-3 and J is TRBJ1-1, with 9 bases fitting TRBD1. The germline V gene encodes CDR1 SGHTA and CDR2 FQGTGA. This CDR3 contains 15 residues. The DNA for the CDR3 is TGTGCCAGCAGCGTAACGGGACAGGGCGGAACTGAAGCTTTCTTT. As protein: CASSVTGQGGTEAFF.

This chain connects TRBV29-1 to TRBJ2-1, with D tentatively TRBD2 (6 bases). CDR1 SQVTM and CDR2 ANQGSEA come from the germline V gene. There are 12 residues in the CDR3. The V end lost 6 bases, the J end lost 9 bases, and 15 bases lay between the germline ends. This chain's CDR3 is CSVPAGGGEQFF. The CDR3 region has the DNA TGCAGCGTACCCGCTGGGGGAGGTGAGCAGTTCTTC.